The 23 T cell receptor beta chains in this list originate from one sample, sequenced in a study of human T cells and chemical hapten exposure. This sample's time point: patch test 3, about 24 weeks after DPC sensitization. Treatment here: therapeutic diphenylcyclopropenone sensitization with weekly scalp DPC. Each CDR3 protein gets one entry after TCRdb re-called the RACE reads with MiXCR. The sample carries about 190,000 distinct CDR3 sequences, under 25% recorded once. The material sequenced was whole blood, taken in connection with sensitization to the hapten diphenylcyclopropenone (DPC). Receptors were obtained from a woman in her 40s with alopecia areata. Some clones in this sample may be carry-over from other donors' samples.

This clonotype was counted ten times or more. The gene calls are TRBV10-3 and TRBJ2-7, with TRBD1 matching over 10 bases. Trimming took 8 bases from V and 3 from J; bases not matched to a gene: 10. This CDR3 has 15 amino acids. Germline V CDR1 and CDR2: ENHRY, SYGVKD. The CDR3 DNA follows: TGTGCCATCGGAGGGCCCGGGACAGGGGTCTACGAGCAGTACTTC. It encodes CAIGGPGTGVYEQYF.

This clonotype was seen more than once but under ten times. The rearrangement uses TRBV18 and TRBJ1-5, with D possibly TRBD1 on 5 matching bases. Trimming took off 5 bases at V and 11 bases at J, with 16 bases between the two ends. Germline V lookup: CDR1 KGHSH, CDR2 LQKENI. The CDR3 length is 13 residues. DNA for the CDR3: TGTGCCAGCTCAAGGGACGGAGGATCGACCCAGCATTTT. Its translation is CASSRDGGSTQHF.

This clonotype was recorded a few times. This chain's CDR3 is CASSQPPRNTEAFF. The DNA of the CDR3 is TGTGCCAGCAGCCAGCCCCCAAGGAACACTGAAGCTTTCTTT. The V gene is TRBV7-9, the J gene TRBJ1-1; no reliable D call. Trimming left V 5 bases short and J 1 base short, with 11 bases between. The CDR3 covers 14 residues. CDR1 and CDR2 (germline): SEHNR, FQNEAQ (reference sequence).

This chain uses TRBV18 with TRBJ1-2; D is possibly TRBD1 (5 bases). V dropped 3 bases and J dropped 2 bases, with 13 bases sitting between them. The CDR3 spans 15 residues. The germline V gene encodes CDR1 KGHSH and CDR2 LQKENI. Here the CDR3 DNA reads TGTGCCAGCTCACCCCAACAGGAGACGAACTATGGCTACACCTTC. It is translated as CASSPQQETNYGYTF. Together with reference TRBV18 and TRBJ1-2, the CDR3 gives the full variable domain: NAGVMQNPRHLVRRRGQEARLRCSPMKGHSHVYWYRQLPEEGLKFMVYLQKENIIDESGMPKERFSAEFPKEGPSILRIQQVVRGDSAAYFCASSPQQETNYGYTFGSGTRLTVV.

In regard to this clonotype: Mismatch with germline at one junction end may stem from a read error. The J gene is TRBJ2-5, the V gene TRBV6-1, with a possible D match to TRBD1 (5 bases). In germline, CDR1 is MNHNS, CDR2 SASEGT. This CDR3 has 14 amino acids. The CDR3 DNA follows: TGTGCCAGCAGTGAGACAGCTACTCAAGGGACCCAGTACTTC. Protein sequence: CASSETATQGTQYF.

V and J are TRBV12-3 or TRBV12-4 and TRBJ2-4; 9 bases agree with TRBD2. V was clipped by 1 base and J by 5 bases; unmatched bases: 3. The CDR3 has 15 amino acids. The CDR3 protein is CASSLVGLAQNIQYF. DNA for the CDR3: TGTGCCAGCAGTTTAGTTGGACTAGCGCAAAACATTCAGTACTTC.

The chain has TRBV12-3 or TRBV12-4 and TRBJ2-4, with 7 bases that match TRBD1. The CDR3 consists of 12 residues. V was pared by 7 bases and J by 4 bases, with 1 base of the junction left unmatched. The CDR3 protein is CASKGAKNIQYF. In nucleotides, the CDR3 is TGTGCCAGCAAGGGGGCGAAAAACATTCAGTACTTC.

This clonotype was counted between two and nine times. The chain uses TRBV5-1 and TRBJ2-3; tentative D call: TRBD1 (6 bases). Germline V gene sequence: CDR1 SGHRS, CDR2 YFSETQ. Trimming shortened V by 4 bases and J by 1 base, and 13 bases separated the two germline ends. CDR3 length equals 15 residues. CDR3 protein: CASSVQGLGTDTQYF. DNA for the CDR3: TGCGCCAGCAGCGTGCAGGGGTTGGGCACAGATACGCAGTATTTT.

This chain joins TRBV6-1 and TRBJ2-3; TRBD2 is a possible D gene (5 bases). V was shortened by 3 bases and J by 5 bases, with 12 bases between the two germline ends. In germline, CDR1 is MNHNS, CDR2 SASEGT. The CDR3 is 14 residues long. CDR3 coding DNA: TGTGCCAGCAGTGACGACATGGAGGTAGATACGCAGTATTTT. Translating it yields CASSDDMEVDTQYF.

V gene TRBV19 combines with J gene TRBJ1-5; no clear D gene. Germline CDR1 and CDR2: LNHDA and SQIVND (reference sequence). Trimming removed 5 bases from V and 7 bases from J, with 9 bases in between. The length of the CDR3 is 12 residues. CDR3 nucleotide sequence: TGTGCCAGTAGTCGGCTCGGGCAGCCCCAGCATTTT. It encodes CASSRLGQPQHF.

There are many counts of this clonotype. This chain links TRBV29-1 with TRBJ1-4, with 9 positions matching TRBD1. J was trimmed by 5 bases and V by 7 bases; bases with no gene match: 5. Germline V lookup: CDR1 SQVTM, CDR2 ANQGSEA. This CDR3 comprises 13 residues. CDR3 protein: CSAPGTGNEKLFF. In DNA, the CDR3 is TGCAGCGCGCCCGGGACAGGGAATGAAAAACTGTTTTTT.

The V and J genes are TRBV29-1 and TRBJ1-1, with 7 bases aligning to TRBD1. The V gene end was trimmed by 6 bases and the J gene end by 5 bases; junction bases not matched to a gene: 3. The CDR3 has 11 residues. Germline V gene data show CDR1 as SQVTM and CDR2 as ANQGSEA. In DNA form, the CDR3 reads TGCAGCGTCCTACAGGGGACTGAAGCTTTCTTT. Its protein is CSVLQGTEAFF.

This clonotype was recorded only once. The chain has TRBV10-3 and TRBJ1-5; the match to TRBD1 covers 10 bases. This CDR3 is 17 amino acids long. The germline CDR1 and CDR2 sequences are ENHRY and SYGVKD. The V gene end was trimmed by 10 bases and the J gene end by 6 bases; junction bases not matched to a gene: 18. CDR3 residues: CATRPGQGRDGIQPQHF. For the CDR3, the DNA is TGTGCCACCCGACCGGGACAGGGGCGTGATGGGATTCAGCCCCAGCATTTT.

V usage is TRBV28 and J usage is TRBJ1-5; D gene ambiguous. Looked up from germline, CDR1 is MDHEN and CDR2 is SYDVKM. The CDR3 sequence is 12 residues long. V gave up 4 bases and J gave up 4 bases, with 5 bases separating them. CDR3 DNA: TGTGCCAGCAGTTGGACTAATCAGCCCCAGCATTTT. Its translation: CASSWTNQPQHF.

This clonotype was seen a few times. The J gene is TRBJ2-2, the V gene TRBV27; no reliable D call. Germline V CDR1 and CDR2: MNHEY, SMNVEV (reference sequence). Trimming removed 5 bases from V and 5 bases from J, with 15 bases in between. The CDR3 runs 15 residues. CDR3: CASSPPGPSTGELFF. The CDR3 region has the DNA TGTGCCAGCAGTCCTCCGGGTCCTTCAACCGGGGAGCTGTTTTTT.

This clonotype was seen only a few times. J is TRBJ2-1 and V is TRBV20-1, with TRBD2 as a possible D gene (5 bases). The germline V gene has CDR1 DFQATT and CDR2 SNEGSKA (reference sequence). The CDR3 extends over 17 amino acids. V was clipped by 6 bases and J by 0 bases, with 21 bases between them. The CDR3 sequence: CSAPPQRRSSSYNEQFF. The CDR3 DNA is TGCAGTGCCCCACCCCAGCGGAGATCGAGCTCCTACAATGAGCAGTTCTTC.

The gene calls are TRBV7-8 and TRBJ1-4; the D gene is possibly TRBD1 (5 bases). The germline V gene has CDR1 SGHVS and CDR2 FQNEAQ. V lost 0 bases and J lost 4, with 9 bases in between. This CDR3 has 15 residues. Here the CDR3 DNA reads TGTGCCAGCAGCTTAGCAAAGGGGAGTAATGAAAAACTGTTTTTT. Its protein is CASSLAKGSNEKLFF.

This clonotype was picked up a small number of times. The rearrangement uses TRBV29-1 and TRBJ2-7, with 14 bases fitting TRBD2. The CDR3 covers 15 residues. With V trimmed by 5 bases and J by 6 bases, 9 bases remained unmatched. The germline gives CDR1 SQVTM, CDR2 ANQGSEA. CDR3 amino acids: CSVRGGLAGDPEQYF. The CDR3 coding sequence is TGCAGCGTTCGTGGGGGACTAGCGGGGGACCCCGAGCAGTACTTC.

The J gene is TRBJ2-3, the V gene TRBV11-1; 11 bases align to TRBD2. Unmatched junction bases numbered 9, after V lost 5 bases and J lost 2 bases. This CDR3 region has 17 residues. CDR1 and CDR2 from the germline V gene are SGHAT and FQDESV (reference sequence). The CDR3 sequence: CASSRTRLAGNTDTQYF. In nucleotides, the CDR3 is TGTGCCAGCAGCCGAACGAGACTAGCGGGGAACACAGATACGCAGTATTTT.

This clonotype was seen a handful of times. The chain carries TRBV11-3 and TRBJ2-6, with D perhaps being TRBD1 or TRBD2 (5 bases each). The ends were cut back, 5 bases at V and 0 bases at J, with 20 bases in the middle. The CDR3 contains 19 residues. Germline loops: CDR1 SGHNT, CDR2 YENEEA. DNA for the CDR3: TGTGCCAGCAGCCTGCAAACCGGGACGGTGAGCTCTGGGGCCAACGTCCTGACTTTC. Translation: CASSLQTGTVSSGANVLTF.

In this sample, this clonotype turned up a few times. This sequence joins TRBV7-2 and TRBJ2-2, with TRBD2 identical over 14 bases. Germline V gene sequence: CDR1 SGHTA, CDR2 FQGNSA. The CDR3 has 17 amino acids. The J segment lost 4 bases and the V segment lost 5 bases, leaving 6 bases of the junction unmatched. In nucleotides, the CDR3 is TGTGCCAGCAGCCTGGGACTAGCGGGAGTGGCCACCGGGGAGCTGTTTTTT. Protein: CASSLGLAGVATGELFF. The full variable domain, rest sourced from reference TRBV7-2 and TRBJ2-2, is GAGVSQSPSNKVTEKGKDVELRCDPISGHTALYWYRQSLGQGLEFLIYFQGNSAPDKSGLPSDRFSAERTGGSVSTLTIQRTQQEDSAVYLCASSLGLAGVATGELFFGEGSRLTVL.

This chain joins TRBV6-1 and TRBJ2-3; D is uncertain. CDR3 length: 14 residues. The V gene's germline CDR1 is MNHNS and CDR2 SASEGT. V lost 2 bases and J lost 2, with 8 bases in between. CDR3 nucleotide sequence: TGTGCCAGCAGTGAATACGTCTCCACAGATACGCAGTATTTT. As protein: CASSEYVSTDTQYF.

There are a few counts of this clonotype. The J gene is TRBJ1-1, the V gene TRBV7-2; D not certain. Looked up from germline, CDR1 is SGHTA and CDR2 is FQGNSA. The V and J ends lost 5 bases and 4 bases respectively, with 14 bases between them. This CDR3 has 14 amino acids. In DNA, the CDR3 is TGTGCCAGCAGCCCCACGGCGTTCGGCACTGAAGCTTTCTTT. It encodes CASSPTAFGTEAFF.